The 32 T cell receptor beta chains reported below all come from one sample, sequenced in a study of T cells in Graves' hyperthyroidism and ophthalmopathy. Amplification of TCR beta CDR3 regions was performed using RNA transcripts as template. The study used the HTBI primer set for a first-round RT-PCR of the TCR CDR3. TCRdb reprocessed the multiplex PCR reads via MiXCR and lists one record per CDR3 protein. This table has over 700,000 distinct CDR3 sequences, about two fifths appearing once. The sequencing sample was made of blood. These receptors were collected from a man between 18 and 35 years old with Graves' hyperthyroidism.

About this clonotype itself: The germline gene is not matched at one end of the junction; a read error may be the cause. CDR3 in DNA: TGTGCCGGCAGCCCAGAAAGGGTGCCCAGAGGGGTCCACACCTTC. It yields the protein CAGSPERVPRGVHTF. This chain joins TRBV7-2 and TRBJ1-2; D perhaps matches TRBD1 (5 bases). Germline-derived CDR1 and CDR2 are SGHTA and FQGNSA. The CDR3 consists of 15 residues.

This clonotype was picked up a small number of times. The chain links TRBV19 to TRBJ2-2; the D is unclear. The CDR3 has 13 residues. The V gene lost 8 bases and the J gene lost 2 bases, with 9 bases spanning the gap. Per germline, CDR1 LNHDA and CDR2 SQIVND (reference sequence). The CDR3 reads CASVVSNTGELFF. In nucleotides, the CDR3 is TGTGCCAGTGTTGTTAGTAACACCGGGGAGCTGTTTTTT.

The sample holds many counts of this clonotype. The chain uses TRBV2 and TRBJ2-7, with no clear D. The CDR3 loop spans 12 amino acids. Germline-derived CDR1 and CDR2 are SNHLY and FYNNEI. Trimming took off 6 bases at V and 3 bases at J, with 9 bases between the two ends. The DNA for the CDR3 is TGTGCCAGCAGGGGCACAGTCTACGAGCAGTACTTC. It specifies CASRGTVYEQYF.

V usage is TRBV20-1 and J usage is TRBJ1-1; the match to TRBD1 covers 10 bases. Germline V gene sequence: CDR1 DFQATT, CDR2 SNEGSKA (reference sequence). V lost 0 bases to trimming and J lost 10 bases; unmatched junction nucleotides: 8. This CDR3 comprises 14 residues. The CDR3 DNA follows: TGCAGTGCTAGAGATCGGACAGGGGGAAGATTAGCTTTCTTT. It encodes CSARDRTGGRLAFF.

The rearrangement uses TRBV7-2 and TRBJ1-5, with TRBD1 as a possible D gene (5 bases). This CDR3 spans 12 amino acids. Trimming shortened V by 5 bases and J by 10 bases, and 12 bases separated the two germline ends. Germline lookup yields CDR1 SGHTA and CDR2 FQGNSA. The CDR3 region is CASSPGGTPQHF. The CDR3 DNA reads TGTGCCAGCAGCCCCGGGGGAACCCCCCAGCATTTT.

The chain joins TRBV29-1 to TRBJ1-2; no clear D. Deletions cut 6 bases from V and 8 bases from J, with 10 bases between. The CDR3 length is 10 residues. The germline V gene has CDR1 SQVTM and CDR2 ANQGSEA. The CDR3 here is CSVATGGYTF. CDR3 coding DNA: TGCAGCGTGGCGACGGGGGGCTACACCTTC.

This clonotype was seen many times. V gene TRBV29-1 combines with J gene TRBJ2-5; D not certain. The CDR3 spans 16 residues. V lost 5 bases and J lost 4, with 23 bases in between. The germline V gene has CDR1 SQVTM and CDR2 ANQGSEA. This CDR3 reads CSVLSTTRLVPETQYF. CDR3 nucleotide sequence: TGCAGCGTTTTATCCACAACCCGTCTAGTCCCAGAGACCCAGTACTTC.

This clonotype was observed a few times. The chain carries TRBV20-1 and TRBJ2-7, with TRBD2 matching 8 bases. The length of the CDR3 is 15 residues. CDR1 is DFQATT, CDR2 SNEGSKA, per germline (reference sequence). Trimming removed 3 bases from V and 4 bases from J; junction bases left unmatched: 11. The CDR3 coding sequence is TGCAGTGCTAGTAGGTGGAGCGGGAGAGAGTACGAGCAGTACTTC. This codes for CSASRWSGREYEQYF.

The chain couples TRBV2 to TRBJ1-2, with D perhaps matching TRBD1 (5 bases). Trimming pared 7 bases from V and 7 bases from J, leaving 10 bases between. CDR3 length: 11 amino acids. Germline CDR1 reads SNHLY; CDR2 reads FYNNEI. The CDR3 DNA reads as TGTGCCAGCACCGGGACTGCTGGCTACACCTTC. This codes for CASTGTAGYTF.

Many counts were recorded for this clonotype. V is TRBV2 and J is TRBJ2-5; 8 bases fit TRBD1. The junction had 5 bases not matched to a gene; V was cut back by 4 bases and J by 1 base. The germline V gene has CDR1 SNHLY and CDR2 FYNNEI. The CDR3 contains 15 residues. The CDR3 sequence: CASSAQGAIQETQYF. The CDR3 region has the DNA TGTGCCAGCAGTGCCCAGGGGGCGATCCAAGAGACCCAGTACTTC.

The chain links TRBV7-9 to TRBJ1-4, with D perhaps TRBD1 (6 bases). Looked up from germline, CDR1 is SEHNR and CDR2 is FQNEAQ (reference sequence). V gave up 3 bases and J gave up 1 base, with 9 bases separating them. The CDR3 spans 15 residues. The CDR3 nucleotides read TGTGCCAGCAGCTTCAACAGGGAAACTAATGAAAAACTGTTTTTT. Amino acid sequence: CASSFNRETNEKLFF.

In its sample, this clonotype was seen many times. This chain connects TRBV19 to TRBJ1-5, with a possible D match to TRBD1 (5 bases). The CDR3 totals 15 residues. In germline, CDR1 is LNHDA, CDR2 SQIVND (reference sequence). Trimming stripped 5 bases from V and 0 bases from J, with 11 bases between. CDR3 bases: TGTGCCAGTAGTGTAGGACAATTTAGCAATCAGCCCCAGCATTTT. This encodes CASSVGQFSNQPQHF.

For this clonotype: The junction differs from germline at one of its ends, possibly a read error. The CDR3 reads CSVLTAGILPYF. The CDR3 DNA sequence: TGCAGCGTTCTCACCGCGGGGATACTCCCTTACTTC. The chain recombines TRBV29-1 with TRBJ1-2; D gene ambiguous. The CDR3 runs 12 residues. Germline loops: CDR1 SQVTM, CDR2 ANQGSEA.

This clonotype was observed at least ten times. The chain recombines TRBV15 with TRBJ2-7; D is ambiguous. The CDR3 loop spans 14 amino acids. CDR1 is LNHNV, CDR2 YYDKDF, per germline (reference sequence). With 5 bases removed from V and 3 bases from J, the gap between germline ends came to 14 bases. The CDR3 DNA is TGTGCCACCAGCCCGGGCCCCCAAGACTACGAGCAGTACTTC. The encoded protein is CATSPGPQDYEQYF.

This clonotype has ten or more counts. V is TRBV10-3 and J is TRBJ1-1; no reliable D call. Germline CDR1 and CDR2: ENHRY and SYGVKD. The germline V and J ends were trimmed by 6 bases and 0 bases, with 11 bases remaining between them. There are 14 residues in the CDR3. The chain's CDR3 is CAISPGGLNTEAFF. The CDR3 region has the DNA TGTGCCATCAGCCCAGGCGGACTGAACACTGAAGCTTTCTTT.

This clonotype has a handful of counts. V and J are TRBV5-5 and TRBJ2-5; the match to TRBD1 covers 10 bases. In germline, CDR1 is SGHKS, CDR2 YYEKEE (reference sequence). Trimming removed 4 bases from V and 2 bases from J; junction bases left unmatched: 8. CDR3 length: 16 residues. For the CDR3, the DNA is TGTGCCAGCAGCACCTCGACAGGGGGCGGACAAGAGACCCAGTACTTC. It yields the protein CASSTSTGGGQETQYF. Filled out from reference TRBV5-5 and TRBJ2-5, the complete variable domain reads DAGVTQSPTHLIKTRGQQVTLRCSPISGHKSVSWYQQVLGQGPQFIFQYYEKEERGRGNFPDRFSARQFPNYSSELNVNALLLGDSALYLCASSTSTGGGQETQYFGPGTRLLVL.

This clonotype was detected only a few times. The CDR3 bases are TGTGCCAGCAGCTTAGACTGGGGTGGAAAAGAGACCCAGTACTTC. It encodes CASSLDWGGKETQYF. V is TRBV7-8 and J is TRBJ2-5; D is ambiguous. The CDR3 totals 15 residues. Germline values: CDR1 SGHVS, CDR2 FQNEAQ. The ends were cut back, 1 base at V and 3 bases at J, with 12 bases in the middle.

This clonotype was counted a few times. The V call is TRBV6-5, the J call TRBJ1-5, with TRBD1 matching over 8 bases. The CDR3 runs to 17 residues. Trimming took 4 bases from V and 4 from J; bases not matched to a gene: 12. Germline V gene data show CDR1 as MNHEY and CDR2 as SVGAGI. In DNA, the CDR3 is TGTGCCAGCAGTTCCGACCCTCCCGGGACAGGTAATCAGCCCCAGCATTTT. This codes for CASSSDPPGTGNQPQHF.

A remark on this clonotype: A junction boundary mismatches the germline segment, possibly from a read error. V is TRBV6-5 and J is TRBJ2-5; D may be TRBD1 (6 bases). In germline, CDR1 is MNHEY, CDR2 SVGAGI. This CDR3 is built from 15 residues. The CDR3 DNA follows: TGTGCCAGCAGTTACAGACCAGGGGCCCAAGAGGCCCAGTACTTC. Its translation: CASSYRPGAQEAQYF.

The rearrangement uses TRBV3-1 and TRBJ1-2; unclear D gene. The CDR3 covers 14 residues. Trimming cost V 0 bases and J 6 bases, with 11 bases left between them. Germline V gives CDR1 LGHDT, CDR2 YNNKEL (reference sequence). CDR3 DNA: TGTGCCAGCAGCCAAGAAGGTGACGGCCATGGCTACACCTTC. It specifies CASSQEGDGHGYTF. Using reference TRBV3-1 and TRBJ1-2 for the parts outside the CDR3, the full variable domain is DTAVSQTPKYLVTQMGNDKSIKCEQNLGHDTMYWYKQDSKKFLKIMFSYNNKELIINETVPNRFSPKSPDKAHLNLHINSLELGDSAVYFCASSQEGDGHGYTFGSGTRLTVV.

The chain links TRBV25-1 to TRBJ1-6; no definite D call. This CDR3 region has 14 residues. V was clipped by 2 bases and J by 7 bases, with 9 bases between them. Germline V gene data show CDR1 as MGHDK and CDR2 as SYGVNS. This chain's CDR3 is CASSERRYNSPLHF. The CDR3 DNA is TGTGCCAGCAGTGAACGTCGGTACAATTCACCCCTCCACTTT.

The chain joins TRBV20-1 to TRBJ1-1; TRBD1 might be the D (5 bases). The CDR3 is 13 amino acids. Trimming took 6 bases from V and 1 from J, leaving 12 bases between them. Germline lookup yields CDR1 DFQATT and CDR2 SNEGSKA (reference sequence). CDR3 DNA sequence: TGCAGTGCCGCGGGGGTAGGGAACACTGAAGCTTTCTTT. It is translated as CSAAGVGNTEAFF.

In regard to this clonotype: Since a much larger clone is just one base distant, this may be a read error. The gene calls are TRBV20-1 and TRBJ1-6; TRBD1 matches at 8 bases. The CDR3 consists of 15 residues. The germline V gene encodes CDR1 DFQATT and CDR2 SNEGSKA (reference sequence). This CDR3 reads CGAIPTGEQRSPLHF. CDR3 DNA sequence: TGCGGTGCTATCCCGACAGGGGAGCAGCGCTCACCCCTCCACTTT.

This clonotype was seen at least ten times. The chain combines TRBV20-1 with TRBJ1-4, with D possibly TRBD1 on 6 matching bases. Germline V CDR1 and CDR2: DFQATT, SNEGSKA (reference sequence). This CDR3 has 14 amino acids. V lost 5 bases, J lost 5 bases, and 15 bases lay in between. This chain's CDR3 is CSALKQGWNEKLFF. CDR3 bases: TGCAGTGCTCTAAAACAGGGTTGGAATGAAAAACTGTTTTTT.

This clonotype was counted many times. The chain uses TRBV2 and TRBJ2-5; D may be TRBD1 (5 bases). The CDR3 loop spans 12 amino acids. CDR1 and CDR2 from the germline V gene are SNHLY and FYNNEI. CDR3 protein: CGVGDIGETQYF. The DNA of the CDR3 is TGTGGGGTAGGGGATATCGGAGAGACCCAGTACTTC.

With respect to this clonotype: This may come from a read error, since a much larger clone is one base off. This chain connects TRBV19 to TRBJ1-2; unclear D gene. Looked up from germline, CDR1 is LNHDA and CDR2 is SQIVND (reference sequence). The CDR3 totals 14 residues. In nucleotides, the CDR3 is TGTACCAGTAGCGAGACGGGCGAAATCTATGGCTACACCTTC. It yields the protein CTSSETGEIYGYTF.

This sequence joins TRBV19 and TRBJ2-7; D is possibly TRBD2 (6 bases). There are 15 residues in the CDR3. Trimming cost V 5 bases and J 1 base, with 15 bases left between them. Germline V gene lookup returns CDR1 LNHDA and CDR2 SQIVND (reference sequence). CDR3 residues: CASSGRASASYEQYF. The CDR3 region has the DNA TGTGCCAGTAGTGGCCGGGCTAGCGCATCCTACGAGCAGTACTTC.

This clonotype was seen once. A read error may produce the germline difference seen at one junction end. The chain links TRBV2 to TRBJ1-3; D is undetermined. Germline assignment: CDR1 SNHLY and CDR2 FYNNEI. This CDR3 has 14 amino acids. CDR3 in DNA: TGTGCCAGCAGGGAAGACAATACTGGAAACACCATATATTTT. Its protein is CASREDNTGNTIYF.

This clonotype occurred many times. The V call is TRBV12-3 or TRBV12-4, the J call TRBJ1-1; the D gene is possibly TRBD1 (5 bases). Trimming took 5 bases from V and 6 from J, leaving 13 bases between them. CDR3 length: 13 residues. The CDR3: CASSQRGSAEAFF. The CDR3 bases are TGTGCCAGCAGTCAACGGGGGAGCGCTGAAGCTTTCTTT.

CDR3 residues: CSARDKGQPNQPQHF. In nucleotides, the CDR3 is TGCAGTGCTAGAGATAAGGGACAGCCGAATCAGCCCCAGCATTTT. V is TRBV20-1 and J is TRBJ1-5, with 7 bases fitting TRBD1. The CDR3 runs to 15 residues. V lost 0 bases, J lost 4 bases, and 6 bases stayed unmatched. The germline V gene has CDR1 DFQATT and CDR2 SNEGSKA (reference sequence).

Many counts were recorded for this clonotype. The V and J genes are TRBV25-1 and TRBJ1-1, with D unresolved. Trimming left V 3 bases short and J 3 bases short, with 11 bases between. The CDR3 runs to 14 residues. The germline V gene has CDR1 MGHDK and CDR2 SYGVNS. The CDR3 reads CASSDGYGDTEAFF. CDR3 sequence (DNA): TGTGCCAGCAGTGACGGTTACGGTGACACTGAAGCTTTCTTT.

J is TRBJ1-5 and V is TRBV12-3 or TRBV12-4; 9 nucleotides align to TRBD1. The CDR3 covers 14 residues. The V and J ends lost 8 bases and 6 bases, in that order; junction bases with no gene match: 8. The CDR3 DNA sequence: TGTGCCAGCGCGAGAGGACAGGGGCCTCAGCCCCAGCATTTT. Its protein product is CASARGQGPQPQHF.